This record concerns one T cell receptor (beta chain) sequence. Participants, roughly 18 to 89 years old, spanned around 25 US areas. The data stem from a study of blood T cell repertoires in COVID-19. Clones were sequenced by immunoSEQ multiplex PCR, and TCRdb holds only the in-frame ones, with some missing. The table lists 300,000 or so clones, around nine tenths of them singletons, with under 3.5% in the top ten. The CDR3 covers 16 residues. CDR1 is SGHDT, CDR2 YYEEEE, per germline. Trimming took off 2 bases at V and 0 bases at J, with 15 bases between the two ends. The clonotype comes from a woman between 45 and 60 years old who had been exposed to COVID-19. The J gene is TRBJ2-7, the V gene TRBV5-6; D perhaps matches TRBD2 (6 bases). The sequenced sample was PBMCs or T cells enriched from blood (not recorded which). This CDR3 is CASSLSGRKYSYEQYF. In DNA, the CDR3 is TGTGCCAGCAGCTTAAGCGGGCGGAAATACTCCTACGAGCAGTACTTC.